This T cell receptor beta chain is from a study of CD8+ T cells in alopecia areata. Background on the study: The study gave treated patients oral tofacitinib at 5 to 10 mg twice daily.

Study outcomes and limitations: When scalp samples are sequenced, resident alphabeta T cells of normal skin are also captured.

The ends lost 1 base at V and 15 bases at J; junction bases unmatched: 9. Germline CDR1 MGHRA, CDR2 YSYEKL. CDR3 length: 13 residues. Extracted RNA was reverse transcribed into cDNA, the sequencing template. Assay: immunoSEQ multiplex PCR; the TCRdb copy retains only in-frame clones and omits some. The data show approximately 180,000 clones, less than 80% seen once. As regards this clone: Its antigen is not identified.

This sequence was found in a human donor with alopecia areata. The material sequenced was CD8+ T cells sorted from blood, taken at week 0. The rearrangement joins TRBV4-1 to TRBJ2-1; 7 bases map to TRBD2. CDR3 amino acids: CASSQGLAGRRFF. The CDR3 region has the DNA TGCGCCAGCAGCCAAGGACTAGCCGGACGGCGGTTCTTC.